Presented here are 21 T cell receptor beta chains from one specimen sequenced in a study of T cell clonotyping in hematopoietic cell transplantation. Profiling relied on immunoSEQ multiplex PCR, and the TCRdb table lists in-frame clones only, not all of them. The data show roughly 20,000 clones, about 84% seen once. Time point defined: recipient sample about 28 days before transplant, after cytoreduction. The source material was peripheral blood mononuclear cells, sampled before stem cell transplant. The receptors originated from a man in his fifties with acute myeloid leukemia. Some clones in this sample may be carry-over from other donors' samples.

The chain employs TRBV4-1 and TRBJ2-7; D might be TRBD2 (6 bases). V lost 1 base and J lost 1, with 14 bases in between. The CDR3 has 16 residues. Germline CDR1 MGHRA, CDR2 YSYEKL. This CDR3 is CASSQARGGLSYEQYF. The DNA for the CDR3 is TGCGCCAGCAGCCAAGCACGGGGCGGACTATCCTACGAGCAGTACTTC.

The rearrangement links TRBV19 to TRBJ1-5; maybe TRBD1 (5 bases). This CDR3 is built from 11 residues. Germline values: CDR1 LNHDA, CDR2 SQIVND (reference sequence). Trimming shortened V by 8 bases and J by 4 bases, and 6 bases separated the two germline ends. The CDR3 protein is CASGGNQPQHF. The DNA for the CDR3 is TGTGCCAGTGGGGGGAATCAGCCCCAGCATTTT.

This chain joins TRBV7-2 and TRBJ1-6; 8 nucleotides line up with TRBD1. The CDR3 loop spans 16 amino acids. The V and J ends lost 4 bases and 3 bases, in that order; junction bases with no gene match: 5. Per the germline V gene, CDR1 is SGHTA and CDR2 is FQGNSA. The CDR3 spells CASSSRGTGYNSPLHF. CDR3 coding DNA: TGTGCCAGCAGCTCCCGGGGGACAGGCTATAATTCACCCCTCCACTTT. Supplemented by reference TRBV7-2 and TRBJ1-6, the full variable domain reads GAGVSQSPSNKVTEKGKDVELRCDPISGHTALYWYRQSLGQGLEFLIYFQGNSAPDKSGLPSDRFSAERTGGSVSTLTIQRTQQEDSAVYLCASSSRGTGYNSPLHFGNGTRLTVT.

This chain joins TRBV19 and TRBJ2-1; D is possibly TRBD2 (6 bases). Trimming removed 7 bases at V and 5 bases at J, with 18 bases between. Looked up from germline, CDR1 is LNHDA and CDR2 is SQIVND (reference sequence). The CDR3 loop spans 15 amino acids. CDR3 region: CASMIGGALDNEQFF. Written as DNA, the CDR3 is TGTGCCAGTATGATCGGCGGGGCGTTGGACAATGAGCAGTTCTTC.

CDR3 nucleotide sequence: TGTGCCAGCAGCCCCTTTGTGGAGACCCAGTACTTC. Protein sequence: CASSPFVETQYF. The V call is TRBV7-2, the J call TRBJ2-5, with unresolved D. Trimming stripped 5 bases from V and 5 bases from J, with 9 bases between. The length of the CDR3 is 12 residues. Germline V lookup: CDR1 SGHTA, CDR2 FQGNSA.

The chain links TRBV19 to TRBJ2-5; the D call may be TRBD1 or TRBD2 (5 bases each). The CDR3 runs 14 residues. V was trimmed by 1 base and J by 4 bases, leaving 10 bases between them. Germline values: CDR1 LNHDA, CDR2 SQIVND (reference sequence). CDR3 DNA sequence: TGTGCCAGTAGTATAGCGAGGGGCCGAGAGACCCAGTACTTC. It translates to CASSIARGRETQYF.

This clone was seen just once. The rearrangement links TRBV4-2 to TRBJ2-5, with 10 bases aligning to TRBD2. J gave up 0 bases and V 1 base, and 11 bases lay outside the gene matches. Germline assignment: CDR1 LGHNA and CDR2 YNFKEQ. The CDR3 is 19 residues long. For the CDR3, the DNA is TGTGCCAGCAGCCAAGCTTTATCTAGCGGGGGAGAATACCAAGAGACCCAGTACTTC. Translating gives CASSQALSSGGEYQETQYF.

The CDR3, as DNA: TGTGCCAGCAGTTTCGGACAGGGGGCGGGCTATGGCTACACCTTC. Protein: CASSFGQGAGYGYTF. This chain connects TRBV6-5 to TRBJ1-2; 11 nucleotides line up with TRBD1. The germline gives CDR1 MNHEY, CDR2 SVGAGI. The CDR3 sequence is 15 residues long. J lost 4 bases, V lost 4 bases, and 5 bases had no gene match.

The chain recombines TRBV5-4 with TRBJ2-7; 8 bases agree with TRBD2. CDR3 length: 15 amino acids. Per germline, CDR1 SGHNT and CDR2 YYREEE (reference sequence). The trim removed 0 bases at V and 4 bases at J, leaving 6 bases unmatched. CDR3 coding DNA: TGTGCCAGCAGCTTGGCCGGGGGGGGCGCGTACGAGCAGTACTTC. Protein: CASSLAGGGAYEQYF.

The chain links TRBV5-6 to TRBJ1-2; D is ambiguous. There are 15 residues in the CDR3. Germline values: CDR1 SGHDT, CDR2 YYEEEE. The V end was cut by 4 bases, the J end by 4 bases, with 17 bases between. Written as DNA, the CDR3 is TGTGCCAGCAGCCCGTCGGCGGCGGCTTCCTATGGCTACACCTTC. This translates into CASSPSAAASYGYTF.

The chain joins TRBV7-9 to TRBJ1-4, with 7 bases aligning to TRBD1. Germline V gene data show CDR1 as SEHNR and CDR2 as FQNEAQ (reference sequence). This CDR3 has 17 amino acids. V lost 5 bases and J lost 10; bases outside the gene matches: 19. This CDR3 is CASSPAGQGEDLRKLFF. The CDR3 DNA reads TGTGCCAGCAGCCCGGCGGGGCAGGGGGAAGATCTGAGAAAACTGTTTTTT.

The J gene is TRBJ2-7, the V gene TRBV2; unclear D gene. CDR1 SNHLY and CDR2 FYNNEI come from the germline V gene. The CDR3 spans 16 residues. The V end lost 8 bases, the J end lost 5 bases, and 25 bases lay between the germline ends. CDR3 sequence (DNA): TGTGCCAGCCGACCGTTCATCGGACCAAAGGCGGACGAGCAGTACTTC. This sequence encodes CASRPFIGPKADEQYF.

This chain joins TRBV28 and TRBJ1-1; D unclear. The V and J ends lost 3 bases and 7 bases respectively, with 9 bases between them. The germline gives CDR1 MDHEN, CDR2 SYDVKM. The CDR3 extends over 12 amino acids. CDR3 DNA sequence: TGTGCCAGCAGTTTGGGTGCCGGTGAAGCTTTCTTT. Its translation: CASSLGAGEAFF.

J is TRBJ2-7 and V is TRBV5-6; the D gene is possibly TRBD2 (6 bases). CDR3 length equals 14 residues. CDR1 and CDR2 from the germline V gene are SGHDT and YYEEEE. V gave up 7 bases and J gave up 2 bases, with 16 bases separating them. CDR3 region: CASQGGFGPYEQYF. The CDR3 coding sequence is TGTGCCAGCCAGGGAGGATTTGGTCCCTACGAGCAGTACTTC. Combining the CDR3 with reference TRBV5-6 and TRBJ2-7 gives the whole variable domain DAGVTQSPTHLIKTRGQQVTLRCSPKSGHDTVSWYQQALGQGPQFIFQYYEEEERQRGNFPDRFSGHQFPNYSSELNVNALLLGDSALYLCASQGGFGPYEQYFGPGTRLTVT.

The V gene is TRBV6-6, the J gene TRBJ2-7; tentatively, D is TRBD1 (5 bases). This CDR3 contains 14 residues. Germline loops: CDR1 MNHNY, CDR2 SVGAGI (reference sequence). The V gene lost 2 bases and the J gene lost 9 bases, with 17 bases spanning the gap. CDR3 coding DNA: TGTGCCAGCAGTTACACTCGCCAGGGCAACGGGCAGTACTTC. Amino acid sequence: CASSYTRQGNGQYF.

The chain joins TRBV4-2 to TRBJ2-7; tentative D call: TRBD2 (6 bases). The CDR3 is made up of 16 amino acids. Trimming stripped 0 bases from V and 2 bases from J, with 14 bases between. Germline assignment: CDR1 LGHNA and CDR2 YNFKEQ. This CDR3 is CASSQELAGMTYEQYF. In nucleotides, the CDR3 is TGTGCCAGCAGCCAAGAATTGGCGGGGATGACCTACGAGCAGTACTTC.

The chain employs TRBV5-1 and TRBJ2-7; 7 nucleotides match TRBD2. The CDR3 length is 14 residues. Per the germline V gene, CDR1 is SGHRS and CDR2 is YFSETQ. The ends lost 1 base at V and 5 bases at J; junction bases unmatched: 6. The CDR3 DNA sequence: TGCGCCAGCAGCTTGTTCGGGGGGTTCGACGAGCAGTACTTC. Protein sequence: CASSLFGGFDEQYF. Using reference TRBV5-1 and TRBJ2-7 for the parts outside the CDR3, the full variable domain is KAGVTQTPRYLIKTRGQQVTLSCSPISGHRSVSWYQQTPGQGLQFLFEYFSETQRNKGNFPGRFSGRQFSNSRSEMNVSTLELGDSALYLCASSLFGGFDEQYFGPGTRLTVT.

The V and J genes are TRBV5-1 and TRBJ2-7, with D unresolved. This CDR3 has 11 residues. The V and J ends lost 4 bases and 2 bases respectively, with 4 bases between them. Germline assignment: CDR1 SGHRS and CDR2 YFSETQ. For the CDR3, the DNA is TGCGCCAGCAGCCTAACCTACGAGCAGTACTTC. Translated: CASSLTYEQYF.

This clone was detected a few times. The chain carries TRBV6-6 and TRBJ1-5, with 8 bases lining up with TRBD1. With 8 bases clipped from V and 0 bases from J, the junction kept 9 bases outside the gene matches. The germline gives CDR1 MNHNY, CDR2 SVGAGI (reference sequence). The CDR3 is 16 amino acids. This CDR3 reads CASGWTGYDSNQPQHF. CDR3 nucleotide sequence: TGTGCCAGCGGATGGACAGGGTATGATAGCAATCAGCCCCAGCATTTT.

The CDR3, as DNA: TGTGCCAGCAGCCAACCCGATGGCGGTGAAAAACTGTTTTTT. Amino acids: CASSQPDGGEKLFF. The rearrangement joins TRBV7-8 to TRBJ1-4; D is undetermined. V lost 5 bases, J lost 7 bases, and 14 bases lay in between. The CDR3 is made up of 14 amino acids. Germline V CDR1 and CDR2: SGHVS, FQNEAQ.

The chain has TRBV5-1 and TRBJ1-6; D gene ambiguous. The CDR3 contains 16 residues. Trimming removed 1 base at V and 0 bases at J, with 8 bases between. Germline V gives CDR1 SGHRS, CDR2 YFSETQ. The CDR3 sequence is CASSLLPYSYNSPLHF. The CDR3 nucleotides are TGCGCCAGCAGCTTGTTACCATACTCCTATAATTCACCCCTCCACTTT.